The rows below give T cell receptor beta chains drawn from one sample of a study of blood T cell repertoires in COVID-19. Profiled with immunoSEQ multiplex PCR; TCRdb holds only in-frame clones, not every one. Of tens of thousands of clones in the sample, 85% were seen once. The sequenced sample was peripheral blood. The receptors shown here come from a man older than 75 with active COVID-19. The CDR3 runs from the conserved cysteine through the conserved F or W. The order of the fields is clone size, J gene, V gene, D gene, CDR3 protein, CDR3 DNA. The D gene is left open where the match is weak. Clone size is not always given. Where it is, it says once, few, many or a class for expanded clones.

once,TRBJ1-6,TRBV6-5,TRBD1,CASNRGHNSPLHF,TGTGCCAGCAACAGGGGACATAATTCACCCCTCCACTTT
medium-sized,TRBJ1-2,TRBV4-1,.,CASSPTTTGGYGYTF,TGCGCCAGCAGCCCCACAACGACAGGAGGCTATGGCTACACCTTC
.,TRBJ1-2,TRBV18,.,CASSPSGINYGYTF,TGTGCCAGCTCACCATCGGGAATTAACTATGGCTACACCTTC
.,TRBJ1-2,TRBV7-2,TRBD1,CASSWTTGKNGYTF,TGTGCCAGCAGCTGGACGACAGGGAAAAATGGCTACACCTTC
.,TRBJ1-2,TRBV10-3,TRBD1,CASWTGGDFGYTF,TGTGCCTCCTGGACAGGGGGCGATTTTGGCTACACCTTC
.,TRBJ1-2,TRBV5-1,.,CASSFNRDGYTF,TGCGCCAGCAGCTTTAACAGGGATGGCTACACCTTC
.,TRBJ1-5,TRBV19,.,CASSPSNQPQHF,TGTGCCAGTAGTCCCTCCAATCAGCCCCAGCATTTT
.,TRBJ2-3,TRBV5-6,TRBD2,CASSHRTSGGANTQYF,TGTGCCAGCAGCCACCGGACTAGCGGGGGGGCAAATACGCAGTATTTT
.,TRBJ1-6,TRBV7-2,.,CASSLDRSSPLHF,TGTGCCAGCAGCTTAGACAGGAGTTCACCCCTCCACTTT
few,TRBJ1-6,TRBV5-1,TRBD1,CASSLEGTGVSPLHF,TGCGCCAGCAGCTTGGAGGGGACAGGGGTCTCACCCCTCCACTTT
once,TRBJ1-2,TRBV10-3,TRBD1,CAISQTGGDYGYTF,TGTGCCATCAGCCAGACAGGGGGCGACTATGGCTACACCTTC
.,TRBJ2-2,TRBV27,.,CASSSTSGPGELFF,TGTGCCAGCAGTTCAACTAGTGGTCCCGGGGAGCTGTTTTTT
.,TRBJ1-1,TRBV19,.,CASSNGGLGDTEAFF,TGTGCCAGTAGTAACGGAGGGTTGGGGGACACTGAAGCTTTCTTT